The present T cell receptor beta chain was sequenced within a study of shared clonotypes between healthy human individuals. Sequencing used immunoSEQ multiplex PCR; TCRdb keeps in-frame clones, though not all of them. Among about 2.3 million clones listed, 90% to 95% were seen once. The germline V gene has CDR1 ENHRY and CDR2 SYGVKD. The CDR3 is made up of 17 amino acids. With 3 bases clipped from V and 0 bases from J, the junction kept 6 bases outside the gene matches. This clone was observed a single time. Its antigen remains unknown. General study results and limits: Non-shared clonotypes were found to have lower generation probabilities than the clonotypes that were shared by all four of the sorted-subset donors.

CD4+ cells were split into CD45RA+ naive and CD45RA-negative memory subsets. The J gene is TRBJ2-7, the V gene TRBV10-3; TRBD2 matches 12 bases. The receptor was isolated from a man aged 18 to 30 in good health. Some clones in this sample may be carry-over from other donors' samples. Sequenced input: naive CD4+ T cells from PBMCs. Documented subset: CD45RA+ positively selected. This chain's CDR3 is CAISDSGLAGYSYEQYF. In nucleotides, the CDR3 is TGTGCCATCAGTGATTCGGGACTAGCGGGTTACTCCTACGAGCAGTACTTC.